This is a list of T cell receptor beta chains from one sample in a study of blood T cell repertoires in COVID-19. TCRdb's copy holds only in-frame clones and misses some; the assay was immunoSEQ multiplex PCR. The sample yields roughly 260,000 clones, approximately 80% seen once. Sequencing was performed on peripheral blood. These receptors were taken from a woman aged 70-85 years with acute or convalescent COVID-19. CDR3s include the opening cysteine and the closing phenylalanine or tryptophan. A D gene is named only where the DNA matches it firmly.

TRBJ2-5,TRBV10-1,NA,CASSEGGAETQYF
TRBJ1-5,TRBV18,NA,CASSPSQGRQPQHF
TRBJ2-7,TRBV19,NA,CASSSGAYEQYF
TRBJ1-6,TRBV5-4,NA,CASSLGGRDSPLHF
TRBJ1-2,TRBV11-2,NA,CASSLVLQGRPYGYTF
TRBJ2-1,TRBV11-2,TRBD2,CASIVPGRVAGANEQFF
TRBJ1-2,TRBV5-5,TRBD1,CASSGTGYGYTF
TRBJ2-5,TRBV5-1,NA,CASSSQPLTGLQETQYF
TRBJ2-5,TRBV11-2,NA,CASSPRTGRATQYF
TRBJ2-1,TRBV28,TRBD1,CASSSFRDRERNEQFF
TRBJ1-2,TRBV5-1,NA,CASRDTPNYGYTF
TRBJ1-2,TRBV6-1,NA,CASSEQGLTNYGYTF
TRBJ1-2,TRBV30,NA,CAWSEFRQSGDYGYTF
TRBJ1-5,TRBV10-3,NA,CAISERSPSNQPQHF
TRBJ2-7,TRBV6-2/TRBV6-3,NA,CASSRAYEQYF
TRBJ2-3,TRBV4-3,NA,CASSQSGTDTQYF
TRBJ1-5,TRBV11-2,NA,CASSSRGGNQPQHF
TRBJ1-1,TRBV27,TRBD1,CASSFAGTGGRGTEAFF
TRBJ1-2,TRBV6-1,TRBD1,CASSERDRESYTF
TRBJ2-7,TRBV19,TRBD1,CASSMSSGTGSYEQYF
TRBJ1-2,TRBV15,NA,CATSSFHRTDPINYGYTF
TRBJ1-1,TRBV4-1,NA,CASSQDPLIRTEAFF
TRBJ1-3,TRBV28,NA,CASSSTGYSGNTIYF
TRBJ1-5,TRBV6-2/TRBV6-3,NA,CASSYGGTQPQHF
TRBJ1-5,TRBV28,TRBD1,CASRRQGGNQPQHF
TRBJ1-3,TRBV7-6,NA,CASSPSAGNTIYF
TRBJ1-4,TRBV19,NA,CASSIMAATREKLFF
TRBJ2-7,TRBV6-1,NA,CASSEGQGRHEQYF
TRBJ1-1,TRBV5-1,TRBD1,CASSLDRGRNAFF
TRBJ2-1,TRBV5-1,TRBD2,CASSGSGANYNEQFF
TRBJ1-6,TRBV28,TRBD1,CASTGGGQVKSPLHF
TRBJ2-5,TRBV6-6,NA,CASSYVEETQYF
TRBJ1-2,TRBV6-5,TRBD1,CASTADRGLGYTF
TRBJ1-1,TRBV9,NA,CASSVNPQGPEAFF
TRBJ1-2,TRBV27,TRBD1,CASSQPGQGYGYTF
TRBJ1-2,TRBV7-2,NA,CASSLGQGSFGGYTF
TRBJ1-1,TRBV11-3,NA,CASSLDGYPDTEAFF
TRBJ1-6,TRBV16,TRBD1,CASSSGQGNYNSPLHF
TRBJ1-6,TRBV5-6,TRBD1,CASSLAGTGSSPLHF
TRBJ2-2,TRBV6-2/TRBV6-3,NA,CASSPQGGGGGELFF
TRBJ1-1,TRBV5-1,NA,CASSLGTQMNTEAFF
TRBJ1-1,TRBV28,NA,CASSPPGWTEAFF
TRBJ2-4,TRBV5-1,NA,CASSLVGPGDGNIQYF
TRBJ2-5,TRBV6-5,NA,CASSYLAPVGTQYF
TRBJ2-2,TRBV9,TRBD2,CASSAQLATTGELFF